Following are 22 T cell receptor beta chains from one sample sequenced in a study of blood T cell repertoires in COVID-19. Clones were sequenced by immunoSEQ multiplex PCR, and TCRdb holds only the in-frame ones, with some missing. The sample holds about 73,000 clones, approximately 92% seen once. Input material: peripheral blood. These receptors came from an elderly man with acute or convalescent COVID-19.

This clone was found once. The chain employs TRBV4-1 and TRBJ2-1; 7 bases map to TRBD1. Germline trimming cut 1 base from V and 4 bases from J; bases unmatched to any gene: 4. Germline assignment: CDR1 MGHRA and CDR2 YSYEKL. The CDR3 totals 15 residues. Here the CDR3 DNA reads TGCGCCAGCAGCCAAGCTAGGGACAGTTACAATGAGCAGTTCTTC. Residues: CASSQARDSYNEQFF.

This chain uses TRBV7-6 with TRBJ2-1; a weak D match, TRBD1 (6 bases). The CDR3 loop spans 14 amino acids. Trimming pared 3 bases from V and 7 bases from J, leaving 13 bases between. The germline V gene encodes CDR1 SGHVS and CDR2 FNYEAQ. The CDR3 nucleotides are TGTGCCAGCAGCTTGGGCGCAAGGGGGAATGAGCAGTTCTTC. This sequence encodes CASSLGARGNEQFF.

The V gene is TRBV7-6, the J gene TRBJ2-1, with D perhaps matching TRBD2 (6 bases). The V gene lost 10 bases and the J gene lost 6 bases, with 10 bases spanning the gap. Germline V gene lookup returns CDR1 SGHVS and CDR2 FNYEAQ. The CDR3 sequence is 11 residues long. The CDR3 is CATGTPNEQFF. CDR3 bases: TGTGCCACCGGGACTCCCAATGAGCAGTTCTTC.

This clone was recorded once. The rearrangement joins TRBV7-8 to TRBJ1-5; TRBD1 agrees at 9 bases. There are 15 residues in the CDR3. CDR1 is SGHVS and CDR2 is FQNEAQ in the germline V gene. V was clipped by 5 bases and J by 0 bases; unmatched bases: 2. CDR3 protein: CASSRGQGSNQPQHF. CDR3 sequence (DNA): TGTGCCAGCAGCCGGGGACAGGGTAGCAATCAGCCCCAGCATTTT. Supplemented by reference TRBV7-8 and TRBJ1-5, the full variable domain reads GAGVSQSPRYKVAKRGQDVALRCDPISGHVSLFWYQQALGQGPEFLTYFQNEAQLDKSGLPSDRFFAERPEGSVSTLKIQRTQQEDSAVYLCASSRGQGSNQPQHFGDGTRLSIL.

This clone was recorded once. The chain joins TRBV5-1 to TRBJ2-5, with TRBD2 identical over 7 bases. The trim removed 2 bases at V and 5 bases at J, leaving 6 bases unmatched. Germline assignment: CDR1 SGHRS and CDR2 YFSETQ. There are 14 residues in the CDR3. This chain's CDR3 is CASSFGGSEETQYF. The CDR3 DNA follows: TGCGCCAGCAGCTTCGGGGGGTCCGAGGAGACCCAGTACTTC.

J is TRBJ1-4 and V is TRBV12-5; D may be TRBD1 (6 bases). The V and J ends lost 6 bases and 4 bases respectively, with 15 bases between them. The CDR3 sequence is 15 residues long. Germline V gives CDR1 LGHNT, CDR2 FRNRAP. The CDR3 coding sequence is TGTGCTAGTGGCCTCGGAGACAGGAGTAATGAAAAACTGTTTTTT. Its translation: CASGLGDRSNEKLFF.

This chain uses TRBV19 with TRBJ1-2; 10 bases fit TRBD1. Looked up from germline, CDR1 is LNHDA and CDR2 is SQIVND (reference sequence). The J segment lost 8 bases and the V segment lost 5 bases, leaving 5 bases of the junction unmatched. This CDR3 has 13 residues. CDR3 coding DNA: TGTGCCAGTAGTCCCGGGACAGGGGACGGCTACACCTTC. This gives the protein CASSPGTGDGYTF.

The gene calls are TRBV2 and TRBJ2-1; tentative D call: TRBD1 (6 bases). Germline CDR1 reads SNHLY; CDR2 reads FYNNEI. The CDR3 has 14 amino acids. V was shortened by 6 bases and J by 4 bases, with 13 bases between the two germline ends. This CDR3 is CASRPWTAYNEQFF. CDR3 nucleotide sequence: TGTGCCAGCAGACCTTGGACAGCGTACAATGAGCAGTTCTTC.

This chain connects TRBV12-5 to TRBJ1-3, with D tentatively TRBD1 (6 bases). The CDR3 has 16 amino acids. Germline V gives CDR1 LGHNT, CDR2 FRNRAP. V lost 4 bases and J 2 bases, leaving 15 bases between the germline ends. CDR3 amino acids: CASGWGQGHAGNTIYF. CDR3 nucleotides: TGTGCTAGTGGTTGGGGACAAGGCCACGCTGGAAACACCATATATTTT.

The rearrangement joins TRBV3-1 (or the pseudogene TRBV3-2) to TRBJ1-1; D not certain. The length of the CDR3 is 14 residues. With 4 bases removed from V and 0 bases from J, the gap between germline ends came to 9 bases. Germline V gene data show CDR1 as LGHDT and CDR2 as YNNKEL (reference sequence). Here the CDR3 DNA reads TGTGCCAGCAGCCGAGGTGGGTTGAACACTGAAGCTTTCTTT. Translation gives CASSRGGLNTEAFF.

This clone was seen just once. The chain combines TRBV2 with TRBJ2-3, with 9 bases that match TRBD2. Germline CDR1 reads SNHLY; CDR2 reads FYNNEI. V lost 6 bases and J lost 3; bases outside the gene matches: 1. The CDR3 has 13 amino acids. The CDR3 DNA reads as TGTGCCAGCAGGGCGGGAGGGACAGATACGCAGTATTTT. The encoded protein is CASRAGGTDTQYF.

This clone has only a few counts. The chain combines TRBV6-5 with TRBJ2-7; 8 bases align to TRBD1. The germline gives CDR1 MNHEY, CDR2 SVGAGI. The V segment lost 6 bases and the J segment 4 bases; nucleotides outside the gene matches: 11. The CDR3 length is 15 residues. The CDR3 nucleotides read TGTGCCAGCAGAGTGACCAGGACAGGGAAATACGAGCAGTACTTC. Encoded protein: CASRVTRTGKYEQYF.

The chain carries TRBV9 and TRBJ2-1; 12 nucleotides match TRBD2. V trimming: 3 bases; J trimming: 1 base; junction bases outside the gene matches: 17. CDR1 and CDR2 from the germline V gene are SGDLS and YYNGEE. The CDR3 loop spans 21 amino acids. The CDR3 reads CASSARTSGTTVRSSYNEQFF. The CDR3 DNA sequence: TGTGCCAGCAGCGCACGGACTAGCGGGACAACCGTTAGATCGTCCTACAATGAGCAGTTCTTC. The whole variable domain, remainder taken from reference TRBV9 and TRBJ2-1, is DSGVTQTPKHLITATGQRVTLRCSPRSGDLSVYWYQQSLDQGLQFLIQYYNGEERAKGNILERFSAQQFPDLHSELNLSSLELGDSALYFCASSARTSGTTVRSSYNEQFFGPGTRLTVL.

CDR3 in DNA: TGCAGCCTCGGGACAGATTCAAACACCATATATTTT. Its protein product is CSLGTDSNTIYF. The chain employs TRBV29-1 and TRBJ1-3; TRBD1 matches 7 bases. V was pared by 8 bases and J by 6 bases, with 7 bases of the junction left unmatched. The CDR3 is 12 amino acids. The germline V gene has CDR1 SQVTM and CDR2 ANQGSEA.

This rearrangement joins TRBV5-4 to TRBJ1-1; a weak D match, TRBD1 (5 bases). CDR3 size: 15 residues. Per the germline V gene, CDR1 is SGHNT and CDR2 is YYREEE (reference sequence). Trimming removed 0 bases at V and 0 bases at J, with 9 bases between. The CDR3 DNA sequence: TGTGCCAGCAGCTTGGAGGCAGGGATGAACACTGAAGCTTTCTTT. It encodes CASSLEAGMNTEAFF.

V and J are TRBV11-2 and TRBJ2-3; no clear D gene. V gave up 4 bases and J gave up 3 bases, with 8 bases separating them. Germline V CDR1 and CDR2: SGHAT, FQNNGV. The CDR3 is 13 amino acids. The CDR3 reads CASSSPRTDTQYF. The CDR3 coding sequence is TGTGCCAGCAGCTCCCCCCGGACAGATACGCAGTATTTT.

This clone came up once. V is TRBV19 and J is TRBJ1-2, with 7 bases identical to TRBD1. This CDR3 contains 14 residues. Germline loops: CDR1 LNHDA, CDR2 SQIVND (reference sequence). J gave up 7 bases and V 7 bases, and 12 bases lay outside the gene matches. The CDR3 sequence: CASTLTGIISGYTF. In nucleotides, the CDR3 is TGTGCCAGTACCCTGACAGGGATCATCTCTGGCTACACCTTC.

CDR3 nucleotides: TGTGCCAGCAGCTTGGACCTTACCGCCGGGAACATTCAGTACTTC. Its protein is CASSLDLTAGNIQYF. The rearrangement uses TRBV5-4 and TRBJ2-4; no clear D gene. V was pared by 0 bases and J by 7 bases, with 14 bases between. Germline CDR1 reads SGHNT; CDR2 reads YYREEE (reference sequence). The CDR3 spans 15 residues.

The CDR3 bases are TGTGCCAGTAGTACCCGTCTGACAGCGCGGTTGACCCAGTACTTC. Residues: CASSTRLTARLTQYF. The chain joins TRBV19 to TRBJ2-5; tentatively, D is TRBD1 (5 bases). Trimming took 4 bases from V and 7 from J, leaving 19 bases between them. CDR3 length equals 15 residues. The germline gives CDR1 LNHDA, CDR2 SQIVND (reference sequence).

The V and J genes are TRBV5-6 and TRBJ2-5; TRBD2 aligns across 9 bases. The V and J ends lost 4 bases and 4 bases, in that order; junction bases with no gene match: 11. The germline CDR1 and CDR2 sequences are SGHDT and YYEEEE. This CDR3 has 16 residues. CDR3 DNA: TGTGCCAGCAGCCCCTTTTGGCGGGAGGGTAGAGAGACCCAGTACTTC. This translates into CASSPFWREGRETQYF.

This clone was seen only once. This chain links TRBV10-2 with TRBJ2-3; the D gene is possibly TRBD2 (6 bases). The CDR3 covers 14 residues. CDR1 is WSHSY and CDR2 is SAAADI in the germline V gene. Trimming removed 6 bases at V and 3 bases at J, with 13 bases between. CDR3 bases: TGCGCCAGCAGCTCGGGAGTTGGTACAGATACGCAGTATTTT. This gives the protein CASSSGVGTDTQYF.

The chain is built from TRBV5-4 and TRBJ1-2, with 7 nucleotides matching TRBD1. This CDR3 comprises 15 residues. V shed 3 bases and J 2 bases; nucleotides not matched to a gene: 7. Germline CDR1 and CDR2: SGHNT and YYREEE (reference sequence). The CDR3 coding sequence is TGTGCCAGCAGCTATAAAGACAGGGAAAACTATGGCTACACCTTC. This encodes CASSYKDRENYGYTF.